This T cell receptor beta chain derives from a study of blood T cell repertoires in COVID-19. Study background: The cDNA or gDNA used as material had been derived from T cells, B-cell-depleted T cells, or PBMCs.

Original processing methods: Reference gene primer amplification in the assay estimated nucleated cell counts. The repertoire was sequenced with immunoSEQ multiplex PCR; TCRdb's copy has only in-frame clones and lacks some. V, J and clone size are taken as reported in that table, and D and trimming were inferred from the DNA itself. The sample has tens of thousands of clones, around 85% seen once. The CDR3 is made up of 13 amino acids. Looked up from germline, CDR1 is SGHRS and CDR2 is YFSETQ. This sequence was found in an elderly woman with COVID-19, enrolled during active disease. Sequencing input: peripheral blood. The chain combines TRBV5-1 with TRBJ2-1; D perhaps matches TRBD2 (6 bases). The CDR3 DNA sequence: TGCGCTACTGGGGCTAGCGTCAACAATGAGCAGTTCTTC. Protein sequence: CATGASVNNEQFF.